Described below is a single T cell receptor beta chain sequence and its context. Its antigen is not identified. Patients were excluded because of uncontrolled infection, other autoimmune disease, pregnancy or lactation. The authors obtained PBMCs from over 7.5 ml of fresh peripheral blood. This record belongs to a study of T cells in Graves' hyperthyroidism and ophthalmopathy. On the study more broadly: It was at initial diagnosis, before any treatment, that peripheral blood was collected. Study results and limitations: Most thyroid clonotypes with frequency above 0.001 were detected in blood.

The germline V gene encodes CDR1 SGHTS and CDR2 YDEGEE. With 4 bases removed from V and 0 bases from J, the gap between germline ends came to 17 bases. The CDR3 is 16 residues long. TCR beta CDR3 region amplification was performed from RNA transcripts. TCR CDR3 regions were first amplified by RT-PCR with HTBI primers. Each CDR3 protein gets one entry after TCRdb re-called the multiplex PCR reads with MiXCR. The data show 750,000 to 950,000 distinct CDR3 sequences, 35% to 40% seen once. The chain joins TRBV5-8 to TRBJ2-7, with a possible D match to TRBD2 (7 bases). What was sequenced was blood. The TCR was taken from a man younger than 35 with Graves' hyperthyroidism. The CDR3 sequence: CASSVGGAADSYEQYF. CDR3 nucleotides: TGTGCCAGCAGCGTAGGGGGGGCGGCAGACTCCTACGAGCAGTACTTC.